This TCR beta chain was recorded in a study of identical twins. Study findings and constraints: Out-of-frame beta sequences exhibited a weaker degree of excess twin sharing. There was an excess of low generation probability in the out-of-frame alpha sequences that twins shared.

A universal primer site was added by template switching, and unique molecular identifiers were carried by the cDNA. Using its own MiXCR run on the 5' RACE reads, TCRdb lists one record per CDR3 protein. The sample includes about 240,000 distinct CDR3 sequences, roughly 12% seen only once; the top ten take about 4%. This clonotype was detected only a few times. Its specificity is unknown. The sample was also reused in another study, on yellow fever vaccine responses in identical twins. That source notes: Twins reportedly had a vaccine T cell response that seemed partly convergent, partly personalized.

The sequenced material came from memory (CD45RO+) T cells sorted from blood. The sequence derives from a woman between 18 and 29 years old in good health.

Written as DNA, the CDR3 is TGTGCCAGCAGCCAAAACTTGGGGACTAGCGCTGCCAATGAGCAGTTCTTC. This gives the protein CASSQNLGTSAANEQFF. The rearrangement links TRBV16 to TRBJ2-1, with 10 bases aligning to TRBD2. The CDR3 totals 17 residues. Germline V CDR1 and CDR2: KGHSY, FQNENV. Losses at the gene ends were 2 bases for V and 6 bases for J; bases not matched to a gene: 10.